These 29 T cell receptor beta chains came from one sample sequenced in a study of T cell responses to AZD1222 COVID-19 vaccine. Measured with immunoSEQ multiplex PCR; TCRdb has only the in-frame clones, and not every one. The sample has tens of thousands of clones, less than 90% seen once. The sample consisted of peripheral blood, taken on day 0 of AZD1222 vaccination. The origin of the receptors is an adult in good health.

This clone was seen a handful of times. The V gene is TRBV18, the J gene TRBJ1-4; possible D gene TRBD1, 6 bases. Germline V gene lookup returns CDR1 KGHSH and CDR2 LQKENI. This CDR3 region has 15 residues. Trimming shortened V by 6 bases and J by 8 bases, and 19 bases separated the two germline ends. The CDR3 is CASSPELLRGEKLFF. The DNA of the CDR3 is TGTGCCAGCTCTCCCGAACTCCTAAGGGGGGAAAAACTGTTTTTT.

V and J are TRBV2 and TRBJ1-6; weak D call: TRBD1 (6 bases). Looked up from germline, CDR1 is SNHLY and CDR2 is FYNNEI. This CDR3 region has 14 residues. Trimming cost V 9 bases and J 7 bases, with 16 bases left between them. CDR3 sequence: CASFRQALNSPLHF. Here the CDR3 DNA reads TGTGCCAGTTTCCGACAGGCACTCAATTCACCCCTCCACTTT. Full variable domain (rest looked up from reference TRBV2 and TRBJ1-6): EPEVTQTPSHQVTQMGQEVILRCVPISNHLYFYWYRQILGQKVEFLVSFYNNEISEKSEIFDDQFSVERPDGSNFTLKIRSTKLEDSAMYFCASFRQALNSPLHFGNGTRLTVT.

CDR3 bases: TGTGCCAGCAGCGTAGAACTGACAGGGGGAGTGGGCGAGCAGTACTTC. This codes for CASSVELTGGVGEQYF. The chain combines TRBV9 with TRBJ2-7; 9 nucleotides align to TRBD1. CDR3 length: 16 amino acids. From germline, CDR1 is SGDLS and CDR2 YYNGEE. J lost 6 bases, V lost 0 bases, and 10 bases had no gene match. Complete variable domain (other parts from reference TRBV9 and TRBJ2-7): DSGVTQTPKHLITATGQRVTLRCSPRSGDLSVYWYQQSLDQGLQFLIQYYNGEERAKGNILERFSAQQFPDLHSELNLSSLELGDSALYFCASSVELTGGVGEQYFGPGTRLTVT.

This chain links TRBV18 with TRBJ1-2; no clear D. There are 14 residues in the CDR3. Germline CDR1 KGHSH, CDR2 LQKENI. V lost 3 bases, J lost 0 bases, and 8 bases lay in between. The CDR3 loop is CASSPRAANYGYTF. CDR3 sequence (DNA): TGTGCCAGCTCACCTCGGGCGGCTAACTATGGCTACACCTTC.

This chain uses TRBV7-2 with TRBJ2-5; TRBD1 might be the D (6 bases). Trimming removed 5 bases at V and 7 bases at J, with 17 bases between. Looked up from germline, CDR1 is SGHTA and CDR2 is FQGNSA. This CDR3 region has 14 residues. The CDR3 region has the DNA TGTGCCAGCAGCGGCCAAAGGACAGATTGGACCCAGTACTTC. Encoded protein: CASSGQRTDWTQYF.

The chain recombines TRBV29-1 with TRBJ1-1, with 9 bases that match TRBD1. CDR1 is SQVTM, CDR2 ANQGSEA, per germline. The V and J ends lost 4 bases and 2 bases, in that order; junction bases with no gene match: 2. This CDR3 region has 13 residues. The CDR3 DNA follows: TGCAGCGTTGGGGGACAGGGTAACACTGAAGCTTTCTTT. Protein: CSVGGQGNTEAFF.

CDR3 nucleotides: TGTGCCAGCAGCCGGGCCAGAGGACTAGAGACCGGAGAGACCCAGTACTTC. Amino acids: CASSRARGLETGETQYF. The chain uses TRBV2 and TRBJ2-5; 7 bases are shared with TRBD2. Germline V gene sequence: CDR1 SNHLY, CDR2 FYNNEI. The CDR3 runs to 17 residues. The V gene end was trimmed by 6 bases and the J gene end by 4 bases; junction bases not matched to a gene: 17.

The V and J genes are TRBV11-2 and TRBJ1-1; 8 bases agree with TRBD1. The CDR3 sequence is 15 residues long. From germline, CDR1 is SGHAT and CDR2 FQNNGV. V was pared by 5 bases and J by 0 bases, with 5 bases of the junction left unmatched. CDR3 sequence: CASSRTGGMNTEAFF. The CDR3, as DNA: TGTGCCAGCAGCCGAACAGGGGGGATGAACACTGAAGCTTTCTTT.

This chain joins TRBV3-1 (or the pseudogene TRBV3-2) and TRBJ1-1; D gene ambiguous. Germline assignment: CDR1 LGHDT and CDR2 YNNKEL (reference sequence). The CDR3 loop spans 13 amino acids. Deletions cut 2 bases from V and 1 base from J, with 5 bases between. As DNA, the CDR3 is TGTGCCAGCAGCCAATCCAGGAACACTGAAGCTTTCTTT. This sequence encodes CASSQSRNTEAFF.

The chain employs TRBV7-2 and TRBJ2-7, with TRBD2 identical over 12 bases. Unmatched junction bases numbered 12, after V lost 5 bases and J lost 7 bases. CDR1 and CDR2 (germline): SGHTA, FQGNSA. The CDR3 sequence is 16 residues long. The CDR3 DNA follows: TGTGCCAGCAGCGGGGCGGCTAGCGGGGGGGCCAGGGAGCAGTACTTC. It is translated as CASSGAASGGAREQYF.

This clone was detected only once. The chain couples TRBV7-9 to TRBJ1-2; no clear D gene. Germline-derived CDR1 and CDR2 are SEHNR and FQNEAQ (reference sequence). This CDR3 region has 13 residues. V lost 1 base, J lost 4 bases, and 7 bases lay in between. The DNA of the CDR3 is TGTGCCAGCAGCTTAGGACCCCTCTATGGCTACACCTTC. Its protein product is CASSLGPLYGYTF. The whole variable domain, filled in from reference TRBV7-9 and TRBJ1-2, reads DTGVSQNPRHKITKRGQNVTFRCDPISEHNRLYWYRQTLGQGPEFLTYFQNEAQLEKSRLLSDRFSAERPKGSFSTLEIQRTEQGDSAMYLCASSLGPLYGYTFGSGTRLTVV.

The chain is built from TRBV19 and TRBJ2-3; 9 positions match TRBD1. This CDR3 comprises 17 residues. Germline CDR1 and CDR2: LNHDA and SQIVND (reference sequence). The trim removed 7 bases at V and 4 bases at J, leaving 15 bases unmatched. For the CDR3, the DNA is TGTGCCAGTACCCTGTCCGGGACAGGGTTTCTGTCAGATACGCAGTATTTT. This codes for CASTLSGTGFLSDTQYF.

The chain has TRBV7-6 and TRBJ1-1; TRBD1 agrees at 8 bases. V lost 5 bases, J lost 1 base, and 9 bases stayed unmatched. The CDR3 totals 16 residues. Germline V gene lookup returns CDR1 SGHVS and CDR2 FNYEAQ. The CDR3 loop reads CASSLSRTGRNTEAFF. The DNA for the CDR3 is TGTGCCAGCAGCCTCTCGAGGACAGGGCGGAACACTGAAGCTTTCTTT.

V and J are TRBV7-6 and TRBJ2-5; possibly TRBD1 or TRBD2 for D (6 bases each). CDR3 length: 13 residues. The V gene's germline CDR1 is SGHVS and CDR2 FNYEAQ. V dropped 6 bases and J dropped 3 bases, with 11 bases sitting between them. The CDR3 sequence: CASRQGGKETQYF. Written as DNA, the CDR3 is TGTGCCAGCAGACAAGGGGGGAAAGAGACCCAGTACTTC.

The rearrangement uses TRBV5-6 and TRBJ2-7, with 7 positions matching TRBD1. The CDR3 consists of 13 residues. Germline trimming cut 4 bases from V and 2 bases from J; bases unmatched to any gene: 3. Germline V CDR1 and CDR2: SGHDT, YYEEEE. The CDR3 DNA reads TGTGCCAGCAGCCCCGACAGGGCCTACGAGCAGTACTTC. This translates into CASSPDRAYEQYF.

The genes are TRBV6-5 and TRBJ1-2, with 8 bases fitting TRBD1. V was pared by 5 bases and J by 5 bases, with 4 bases of the junction left unmatched. CDR1 is MNHEY, CDR2 SVGAGI, per germline. The CDR3 consists of 13 residues. The CDR3 here is CASSTGGLYGYTF. The DNA for the CDR3 is TGTGCCAGCAGTACAGGGGGGCTTTATGGCTACACCTTC.

This clone appeared a single time. V is TRBV9 and J is TRBJ1-2; the D gene is possibly TRBD1 (5 bases). Germline CDR1 is SGDLS and CDR2 is YYNGEE. The V gene lost 0 bases and the J gene lost 0 bases, with 15 bases spanning the gap. CDR3 length: 17 amino acids. CDR3 sequence: CASSVVEGLSTNYGYTF. Here the CDR3 DNA reads TGTGCCAGCAGCGTAGTGGAGGGGCTATCCACTAACTATGGCTACACCTTC.

The chain couples TRBV6-4 to TRBJ2-7; TRBD1 matches 10 bases. V lost 5 bases and J lost 4; bases outside the gene matches: 11. The CDR3 runs to 16 residues. Germline assignment: CDR1 MRHNA and CDR2 SNTAGT. CDR3 DNA: TGTGCCAGCAGTACCCGGGACAGGGGAGTACCTTACGAGCAGTACTTC. The encoded protein is CASSTRDRGVPYEQYF.

The rearrangement joins TRBV11-3 to TRBJ2-1, with TRBD2 matching 7 bases. Germline V gene lookup returns CDR1 SGHNT and CDR2 YENEEA. There are 17 residues in the CDR3. V was pared by 4 bases and J by 5 bases, with 14 bases of the junction left unmatched. Here the CDR3 reads CASSSFDRWGGDNEQFF. CDR3 sequence (DNA): TGTGCCAGCAGCTCGTTTGATAGGTGGGGAGGGGACAATGAGCAGTTCTTC.

The CDR3 DNA follows: TGTGCCAGCAGTGAGGGGGGTGAGGAAGCTTTCTTT. As protein: CASSEGGEEAFF. The chain has TRBV6-1 and TRBJ1-1; D is perhaps TRBD1 (5 bases). This CDR3 comprises 12 residues. The V gene's germline CDR1 is MNHNS and CDR2 SASEGT. The V end was cut by 3 bases, the J end by 8 bases, with 10 bases between.

This clone has a single count. The CDR3 nucleotides are TGTGCCAGCAGCCCTCCGGCTCCCACCGAGATGGCCTACGAGCAGTACTTC. Protein: CASSPPAPTEMAYEQYF. The J gene is TRBJ2-7, the V gene TRBV6-8; D uncertain. This CDR3 is 17 amino acids long. Germline CDR1 MNHGY, CDR2 SAAAGT. Trimming removed 6 bases from V and 2 bases from J, with 23 bases in between.

This clone was counted a single time. J is TRBJ1-6 and V is TRBV7-9; weak D call: TRBD1 (5 bases). Germline V gives CDR1 SEHNR, CDR2 FQNEAQ (reference sequence). The CDR3 runs to 13 residues. V lost 4 bases and J lost 9, with 10 bases in between. The CDR3 coding sequence is TGTGCCAGCAGCTCGCTTCAGGGTTCACCCCTCCACTTT. Translated: CASSSLQGSPLHF. Supplemented by reference TRBV7-9 and TRBJ1-6, the full variable domain reads DTGVSQNPRHKITKRGQNVTFRCDPISEHNRLYWYRQTLGQGPEFLTYFQNEAQLEKSRLLSDRFSAERPKGSFSTLEIQRTEQGDSAMYLCASSSLQGSPLHFGNGTRLTVT.

The V and J genes are TRBV30 and TRBJ1-4, with D uncertain. CDR1 and CDR2 (germline): GTSNPN, SVGIG (reference sequence). There are 13 residues in the CDR3. The V gene lost 7 bases and the J gene lost 2 bases, with 11 bases spanning the gap. CDR3: CASTTWTNEKLFF. The DNA for the CDR3 is TGTGCCTCCACGACATGGACTAATGAAAAACTGTTTTTT.

The rearrangement joins TRBV19 to TRBJ1-2; D uncertain. The CDR3 runs to 12 residues. Deletions cut 4 bases from V and 4 bases from J, with 7 bases between. Germline CDR1 and CDR2: LNHDA and SQIVND (reference sequence). The CDR3 loop is CASSTDRYGYTF. CDR3 sequence (DNA): TGTGCCAGTAGTACGGACCGCTATGGCTACACCTTC.

The chain is built from TRBV27 and TRBJ2-7; 9 bases are a match to TRBD1. CDR3 length: 16 amino acids. Germline V gene sequence: CDR1 MNHEY, CDR2 SMNVEV (reference sequence). Trimming cost V 4 bases and J 0 bases; bases outside gene matches: 7. The CDR3 region has the DNA TGTGCCAGCAGTTCCAAGGACAGGGGATTCTCCTACGAGCAGTACTTC. Protein sequence: CASSSKDRGFSYEQYF.

As to this clone: The same CDR3 can be traced to other DNA sequences in this sample. V gene TRBV4-2 combines with J gene TRBJ2-7, with D uncertain. The CDR3 has 12 residues. V was pared by 0 bases and J by 3 bases, with 3 bases between. Germline V lookup: CDR1 LGHNA, CDR2 YNFKEQ. CDR3 sequence (DNA): TGTGCCAGCAGCCAAGATCTCTACGAGCAGTACTTC. Translation gives CASSQDLYEQYF.

The V call is TRBV2, the J call TRBJ2-7, with TRBD1 as a possible D gene (5 bases). V was cut by 5 bases and J by 3 bases, with 11 bases left in between. The CDR3 runs 13 residues. Germline V gene lookup returns CDR1 SNHLY and CDR2 FYNNEI. The CDR3 region has the DNA TGTGCCAGCAGTCTAGGGGAAAACTACGAGCAGTACTTC. It translates to CASSLGENYEQYF.

V gene TRBV9 combines with J gene TRBJ2-5; 8 nucleotides line up with TRBD2. Germline CDR1 and CDR2: SGDLS and YYNGEE. Unmatched junction bases numbered 9, after V lost 0 bases and J lost 2 bases. This CDR3 contains 17 residues. The DNA of the CDR3 is TGTGCCAGCAGCGTAGTAGGCGGGGGGACACAACAAGAGACCCAGTACTTC. It encodes CASSVVGGGTQQETQYF.

V usage is TRBV5-4 and J usage is TRBJ1-2; 10 positions agree with TRBD1. Germline assignment: CDR1 SGHNT and CDR2 YYREEE (reference sequence). J was trimmed by 8 bases and V by 6 bases; bases with no gene match: 16. This CDR3 is 16 amino acids long. As DNA, the CDR3 is TGTGCCAGCATCCCCTCGACAGGGGGCGCCGGGTACGGCTACACCTTC. This gives the protein CASIPSTGGAGYGYTF. Filled out from reference TRBV5-4 and TRBJ1-2, the complete variable domain reads ETGVTQSPTHLIKTRGQQVTLRCSSQSGHNTVSWYQQALGQGPQFIFQYYREEENGRGNFPPRFSGLQFPNYSSELNVNALELDDSALYLCASIPSTGGAGYGYTFGSGTRLTVV.